This TCR beta chain was observed in a study of T cell responses to AZD1222 COVID-19 vaccine. Data came from immunoSEQ multiplex PCR; TCRdb stores just in-frame clones and leaves some out. The sample has around 110,000 clones; 89% are singletons. V shed 4 bases and J 8 bases; nucleotides not matched to a gene: 11. This CDR3 contains 14 residues. Germline V gene data show CDR1 as SGHNT and CDR2 as YYREEE (reference sequence). The clonotype comes from an adult in good health. The sequenced sample was peripheral blood, obtained on day 0 of AZD1222 vaccination. The chain joins TRBV5-4 to TRBJ1-2; 7 bases line up with TRBD1. The CDR3 bases are TGTGCCAGCAGCCCATACGGGACAGCGGGAGGCTACACCTTC. This encodes CASSPYGTAGGYTF. Together with reference TRBV5-4 and TRBJ1-2, the CDR3 gives the full variable domain: ETGVTQSPTHLIKTRGQQVTLRCSSQSGHNTVSWYQQALGQGPQFIFQYYREEENGRGNFPPRFSGLQFPNYSSELNVNALELDDSALYLCASSPYGTAGGYTFGSGTRLTVV.